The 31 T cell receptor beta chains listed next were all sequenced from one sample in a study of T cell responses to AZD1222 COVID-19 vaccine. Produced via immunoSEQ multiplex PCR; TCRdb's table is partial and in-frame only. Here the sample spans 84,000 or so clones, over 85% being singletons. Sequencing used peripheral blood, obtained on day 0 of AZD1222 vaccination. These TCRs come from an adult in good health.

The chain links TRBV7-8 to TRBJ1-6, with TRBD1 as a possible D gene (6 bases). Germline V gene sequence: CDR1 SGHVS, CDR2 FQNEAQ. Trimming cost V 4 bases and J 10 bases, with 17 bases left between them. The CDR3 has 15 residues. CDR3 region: CASSSSGQSWSPLHF. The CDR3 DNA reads TGTGCCAGCAGCTCCTCGGGACAAAGCTGGTCACCCCTCCACTTT.

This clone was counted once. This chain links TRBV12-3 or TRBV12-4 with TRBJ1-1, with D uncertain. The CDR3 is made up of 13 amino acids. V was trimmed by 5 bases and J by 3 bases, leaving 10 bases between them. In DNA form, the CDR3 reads TGTGCCAGCAGTCCATCGGGCTACACTGAAGCTTTCTTT. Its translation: CASSPSGYTEAFF.

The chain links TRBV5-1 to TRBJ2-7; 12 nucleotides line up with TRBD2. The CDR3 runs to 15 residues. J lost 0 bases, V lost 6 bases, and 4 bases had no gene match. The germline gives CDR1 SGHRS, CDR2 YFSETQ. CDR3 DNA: TGCGCCAGCAAGACTAGCGGGGGACCCTCCTACGAGCAGTACTTC. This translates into CASKTSGGPSYEQYF.

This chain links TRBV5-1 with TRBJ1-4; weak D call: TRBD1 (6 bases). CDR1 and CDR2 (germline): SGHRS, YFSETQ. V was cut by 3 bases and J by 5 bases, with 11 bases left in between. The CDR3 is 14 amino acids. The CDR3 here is CASSSQGRNEKLFF. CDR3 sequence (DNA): TGCGCCAGCAGCTCACAGGGTAGAAATGAAAAACTGTTTTTT.

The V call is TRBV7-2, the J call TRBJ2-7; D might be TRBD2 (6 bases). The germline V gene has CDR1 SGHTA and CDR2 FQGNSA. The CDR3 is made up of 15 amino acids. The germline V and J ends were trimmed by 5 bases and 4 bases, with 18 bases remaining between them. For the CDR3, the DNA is TGTGCCAGCAGCCAGAGACAGTATGGGACTTACGAGCAGTACTTC. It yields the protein CASSQRQYGTYEQYF.

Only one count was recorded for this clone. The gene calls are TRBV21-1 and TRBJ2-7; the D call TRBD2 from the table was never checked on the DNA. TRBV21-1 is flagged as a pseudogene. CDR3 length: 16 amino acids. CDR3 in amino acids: CASSNIGTSGIDEQYF. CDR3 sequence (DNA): TGTGCCAGCAGCAATATCGGGACTAGCGGGATTGACGAGCAGTACTTC.

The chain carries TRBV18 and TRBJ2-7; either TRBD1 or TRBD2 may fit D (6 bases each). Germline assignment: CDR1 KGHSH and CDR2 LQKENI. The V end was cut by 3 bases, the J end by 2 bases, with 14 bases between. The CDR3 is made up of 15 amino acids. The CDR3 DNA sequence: TGTGCCAGCTCACCTAGACAGGCGGGGACCTACGAGCAGTACTTC. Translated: CASSPRQAGTYEQYF.

The CDR3 bases are TGTGCCAGCAGCCGGGGGCGCCTTTCAACTAATGAAAAACTGTTTTTT. This gives the protein CASSRGRLSTNEKLFF. The chain recombines TRBV14 with TRBJ1-4; D is possibly TRBD1 (6 bases). Trimming cost V 4 bases and J 0 bases, with 12 bases left between them. Germline CDR1 SGHDN, CDR2 FVKESK. The CDR3 extends over 16 amino acids.

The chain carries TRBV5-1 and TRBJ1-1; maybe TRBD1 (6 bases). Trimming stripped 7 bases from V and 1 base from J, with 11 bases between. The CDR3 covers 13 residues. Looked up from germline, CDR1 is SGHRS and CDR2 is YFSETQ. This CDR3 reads CASGGAENTEAFF. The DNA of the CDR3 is TGCGCCAGCGGGGGCGCAGAGAACACTGAAGCTTTCTTT.

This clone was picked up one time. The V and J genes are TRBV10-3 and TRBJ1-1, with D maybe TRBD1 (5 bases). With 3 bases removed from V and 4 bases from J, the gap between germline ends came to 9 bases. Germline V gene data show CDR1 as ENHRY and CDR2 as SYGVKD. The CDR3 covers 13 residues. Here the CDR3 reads CAISDGGVTEAFF. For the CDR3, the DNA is TGTGCCATCAGTGATGGGGGGGTCACTGAAGCTTTCTTT.

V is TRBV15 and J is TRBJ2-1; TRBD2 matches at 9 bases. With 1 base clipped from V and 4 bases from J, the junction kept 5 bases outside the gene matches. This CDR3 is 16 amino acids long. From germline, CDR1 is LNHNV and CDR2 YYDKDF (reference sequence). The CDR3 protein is CATSRVVLAGYNEQFF. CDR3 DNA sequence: TGTGCCACCAGCAGAGTGGTCCTAGCGGGGTACAATGAGCAGTTCTTC.

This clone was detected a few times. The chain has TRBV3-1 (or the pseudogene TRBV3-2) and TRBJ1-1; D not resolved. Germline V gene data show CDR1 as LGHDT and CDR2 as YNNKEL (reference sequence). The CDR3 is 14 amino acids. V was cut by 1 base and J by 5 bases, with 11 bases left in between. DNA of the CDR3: TGTGCCAGCAGCCAAGTCGGAGGTTGGACTGAAGCTTTCTTT. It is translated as CASSQVGGWTEAFF.

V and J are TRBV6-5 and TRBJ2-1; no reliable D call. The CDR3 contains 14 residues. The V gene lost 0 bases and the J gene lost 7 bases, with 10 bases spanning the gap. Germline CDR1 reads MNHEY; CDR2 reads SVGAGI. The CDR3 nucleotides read TGTGCCAGCAGTTACTCGATGGTCAGGAATGAGCAGTTCTTC. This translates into CASSYSMVRNEQFF.

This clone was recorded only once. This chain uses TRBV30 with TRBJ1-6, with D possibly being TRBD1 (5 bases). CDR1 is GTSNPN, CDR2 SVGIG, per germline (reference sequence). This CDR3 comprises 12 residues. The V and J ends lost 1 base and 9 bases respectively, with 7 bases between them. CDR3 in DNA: TGTGCCTGGAGTGACAGGCTTTCACCCCTCCACTTT. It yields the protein CAWSDRLSPLHF. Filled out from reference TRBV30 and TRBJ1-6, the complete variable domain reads SQTIHQWPATLVQPVGSPLSLECTVEGTSNPNLYWYRQAAGRGLQLLFYSVGIGQISSEVPQNLSASRPQDRQFILSSKKLLLSDSGFYLCAWSDRLSPLHFGNGTRLTVT.

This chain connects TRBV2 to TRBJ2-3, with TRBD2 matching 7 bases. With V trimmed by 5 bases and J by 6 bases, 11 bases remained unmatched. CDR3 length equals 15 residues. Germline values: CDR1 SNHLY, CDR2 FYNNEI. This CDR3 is CASSNTGGNADTQYF. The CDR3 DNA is TGTGCCAGCAGTAATACGGGGGGAAACGCGGATACGCAGTATTTT.

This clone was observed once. DNA of the CDR3: TGTGCCAGCAGTTTAGGGTTCGGAAACACCATATATTTT. It translates to CASSLGFGNTIYF. The V call is TRBV27, the J call TRBJ1-3, with no clear D. Germline values: CDR1 MNHEY, CDR2 SMNVEV (reference sequence). The CDR3 length is 13 residues. The germline V and J ends were trimmed by 2 bases and 4 bases, with 6 bases remaining between them.

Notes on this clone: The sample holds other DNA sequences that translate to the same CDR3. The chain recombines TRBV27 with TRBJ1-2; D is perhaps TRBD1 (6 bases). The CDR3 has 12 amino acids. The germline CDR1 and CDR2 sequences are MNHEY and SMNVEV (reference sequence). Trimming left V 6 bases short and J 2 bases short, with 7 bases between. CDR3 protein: CASRQGNYGYTF. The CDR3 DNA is TGTGCCAGCAGGCAGGGGAACTATGGCTACACCTTC.

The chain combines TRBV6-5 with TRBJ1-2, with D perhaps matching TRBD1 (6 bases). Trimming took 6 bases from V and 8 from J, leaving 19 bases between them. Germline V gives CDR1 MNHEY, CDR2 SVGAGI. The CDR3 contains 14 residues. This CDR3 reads CASSSTLGGRGYTF. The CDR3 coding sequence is TGTGCCAGCAGCTCCACGCTGGGGGGCAGAGGCTACACCTTC.

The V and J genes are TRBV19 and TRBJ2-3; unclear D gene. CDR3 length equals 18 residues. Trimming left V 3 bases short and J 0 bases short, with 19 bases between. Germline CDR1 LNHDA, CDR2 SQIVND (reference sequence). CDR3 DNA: TGTGCCAGTAGTATCGGTGCGAGAAGACTCCTTAGCACAGATACGCAGTATTTT. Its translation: CASSIGARRLLSTDTQYF.

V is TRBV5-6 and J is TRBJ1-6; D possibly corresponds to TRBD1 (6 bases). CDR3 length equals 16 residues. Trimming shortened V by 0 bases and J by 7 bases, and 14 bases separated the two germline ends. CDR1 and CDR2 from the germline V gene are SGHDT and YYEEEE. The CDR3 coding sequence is TGTGCCAGCAGCTTGGCGGGGGGGGCTCGGAATTCACCCCTCCACTTT. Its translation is CASSLAGGARNSPLHF.

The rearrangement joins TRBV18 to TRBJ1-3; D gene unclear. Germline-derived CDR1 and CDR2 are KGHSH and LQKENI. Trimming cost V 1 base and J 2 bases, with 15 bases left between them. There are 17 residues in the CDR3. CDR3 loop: CASSPLGFGAPGNTIYF. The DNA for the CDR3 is TGTGCCAGCTCACCACTAGGTTTCGGAGCTCCTGGAAACACCATATATTTT.

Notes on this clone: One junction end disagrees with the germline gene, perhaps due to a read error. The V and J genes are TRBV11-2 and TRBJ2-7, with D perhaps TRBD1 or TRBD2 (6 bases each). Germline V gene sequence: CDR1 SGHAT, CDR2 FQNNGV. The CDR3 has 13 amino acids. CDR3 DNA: TGTGCCAGCAGCGGATCAAACGGGGGCGAGGAGTACTTC. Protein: CASSGSNGGEEYF.

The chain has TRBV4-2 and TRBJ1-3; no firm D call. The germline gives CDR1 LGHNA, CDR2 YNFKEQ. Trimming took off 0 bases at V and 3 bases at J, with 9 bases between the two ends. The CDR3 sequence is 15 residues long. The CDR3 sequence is CASSQDFAVGNTIYF. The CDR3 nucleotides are TGTGCCAGCAGCCAAGACTTTGCAGTTGGAAACACCATATATTTT.

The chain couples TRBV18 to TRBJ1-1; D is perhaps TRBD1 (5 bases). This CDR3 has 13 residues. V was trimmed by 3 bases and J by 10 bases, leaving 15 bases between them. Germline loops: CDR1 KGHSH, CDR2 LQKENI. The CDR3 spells CASSPRGEGPAFF. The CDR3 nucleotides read TGTGCCAGCTCACCTAGGGGTGAGGGGCCAGCTTTCTTT.

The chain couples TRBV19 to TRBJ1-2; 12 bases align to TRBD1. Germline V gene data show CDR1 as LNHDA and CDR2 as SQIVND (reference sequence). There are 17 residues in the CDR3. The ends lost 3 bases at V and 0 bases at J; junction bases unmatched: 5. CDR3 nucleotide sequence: TGTGCCAGTAGTATCTATTGGGACAGGGGGCCTAACTATGGCTACACCTTC. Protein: CASSIYWDRGPNYGYTF. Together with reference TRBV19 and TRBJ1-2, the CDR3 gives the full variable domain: DGGITQSPKYLFRKEGQNVTLSCEQNLNHDAMYWYRQDPGQGLRLIYYSQIVNDFQKGDIAEGYSVSREKKESFPLTVTSAQKNPTAFYLCASSIYWDRGPNYGYTFGSGTRLTVV.

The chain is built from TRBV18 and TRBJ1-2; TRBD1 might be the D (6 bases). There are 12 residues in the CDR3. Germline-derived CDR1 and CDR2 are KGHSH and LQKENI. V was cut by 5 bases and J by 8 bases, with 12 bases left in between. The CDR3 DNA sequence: TGTGCCAGCTCATCAAACAGGGACGGCTACACCTTC. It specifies CASSSNRDGYTF.

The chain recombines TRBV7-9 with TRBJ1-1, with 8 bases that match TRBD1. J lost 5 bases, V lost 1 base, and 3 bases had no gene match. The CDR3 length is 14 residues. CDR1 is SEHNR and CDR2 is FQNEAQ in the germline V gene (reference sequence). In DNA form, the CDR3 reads TGTGCCAGCAGCTTAGAGACAGGGGCGACTGAAGCTTTCTTT. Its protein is CASSLETGATEAFF.

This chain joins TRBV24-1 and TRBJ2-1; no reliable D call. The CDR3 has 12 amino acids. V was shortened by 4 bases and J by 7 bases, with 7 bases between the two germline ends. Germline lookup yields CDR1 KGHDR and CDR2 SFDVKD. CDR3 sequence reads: CATSDEKNEQFF. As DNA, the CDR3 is TGTGCCACCAGTGACGAAAAGAATGAGCAGTTCTTC.

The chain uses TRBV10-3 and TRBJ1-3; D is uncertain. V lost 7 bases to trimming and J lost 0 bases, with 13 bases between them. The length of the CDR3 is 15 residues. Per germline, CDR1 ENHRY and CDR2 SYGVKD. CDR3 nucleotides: TGTGCCATCACAAGCCGGCGGAACTCTGGAAACACCATATATTTT. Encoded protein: CAITSRRNSGNTIYF.

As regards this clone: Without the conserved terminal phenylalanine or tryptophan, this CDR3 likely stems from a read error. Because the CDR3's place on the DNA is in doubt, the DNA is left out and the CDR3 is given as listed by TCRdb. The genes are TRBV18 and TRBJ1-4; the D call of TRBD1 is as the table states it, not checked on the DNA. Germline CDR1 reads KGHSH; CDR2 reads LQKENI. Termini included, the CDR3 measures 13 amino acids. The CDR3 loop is CASSPPSRPIILI.

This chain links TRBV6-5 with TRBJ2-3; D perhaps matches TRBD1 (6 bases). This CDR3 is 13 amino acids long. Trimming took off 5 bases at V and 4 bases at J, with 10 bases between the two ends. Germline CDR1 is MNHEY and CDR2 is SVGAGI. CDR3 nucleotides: TGTGCCAGCAGTCTGCAGGGGTCAGATACGCAGTATTTT. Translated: CASSLQGSDTQYF.